The next 27 T cell receptor beta chains were all read from a single sample in a study of T cell changes during pregnancy in multiple sclerosis. The repertoire was sequenced with immunoSEQ multiplex PCR; TCRdb's copy has only in-frame clones and lacks some. The data show about 35,000 clones, with 93% seen just once and roughly 0.4% held by the top ten. Source: CD4+ T cells from peripheral blood mononuclear cells, taken in the first trimester of pregnancy. The receptors come from a female donor with multiple sclerosis, enrolled in a pregnancy study.

The chain couples TRBV12-5 to TRBJ1-5; D gene uncertain. This CDR3 contains 15 residues. In germline, CDR1 is LGHNT, CDR2 FRNRAP. The V end was cut by 4 bases, the J end by 2 bases, with 12 bases between. The CDR3 spells CASGSGSTRNQPQHF. The DNA of the CDR3 is TGTGCTAGTGGTTCCGGTAGCACTCGCAATCAGCCCCAGCATTTT.

The chain links TRBV10-1 to TRBJ2-1, with TRBD2 matching over 13 bases. CDR3 length: 16 residues. V lost 5 bases to trimming and J lost 2 bases; unmatched junction nucleotides: 3. From germline, CDR1 is WNHNN and CDR2 SYGVQD (reference sequence). Written as DNA, the CDR3 is TGCGCCAGCAGTTCAGGACTAGCGGGGGCCTACAATGAGCAGTTCTTC. Its translation: CASSSGLAGAYNEQFF.

This chain uses TRBV10-3 with TRBJ2-3; 9 bases line up with TRBD1. The CDR3 covers 16 residues. V was pared by 4 bases and J by 3 bases, with 8 bases of the junction left unmatched. CDR1 and CDR2 from the germline V gene are ENHRY and SYGVKD. The CDR3 nucleotides are TGTGCCATCAGTGGTGGGACAGGGCGAGGGACAGATACGCAGTATTTT. This translates into CAISGGTGRGTDTQYF.

J is TRBJ2-2 and V is TRBV4-3; TRBD2 might be the D (5 bases). CDR1 and CDR2 from the germline V gene are LGHNA and YSLEER. The CDR3 sequence is 15 residues long. V was shortened by 0 bases and J by 8 bases, with 13 bases between the two germline ends. This CDR3 is CASSQDLLLVGELFF. In DNA form, the CDR3 reads TGCGCCAGCAGCCAAGATCTCCTACTAGTTGGGGAGCTGTTTTTT.

The CDR3 protein is CAISDWQGAADEQFF. CDR3 DNA: TGTGCCATCAGTGATTGGCAGGGGGCAGCTGATGAGCAGTTCTTC. The rearrangement uses TRBV10-3 and TRBJ2-1; 8 positions match TRBD1. Germline V CDR1 and CDR2: ENHRY, SYGVKD. The CDR3 contains 15 residues. J gave up 8 bases and V 3 bases, and 9 bases lay outside the gene matches.

In its sample, this clone was seen once. V usage is TRBV4-3 and J usage is TRBJ2-2; tentatively, D is TRBD1 (6 bases). Germline values: CDR1 LGHNA, CDR2 YSLEER. This CDR3 spans 17 amino acids. The V and J ends lost 1 base and 4 bases respectively, with 16 bases between them. CDR3 sequence: CASSQVGAGVGTGELFF. The CDR3 DNA is TGCGCCAGCAGCCAAGTCGGGGCAGGGGTGGGCACCGGGGAGCTGTTTTTT.

The V call is TRBV7-3, the J call TRBJ2-6; a possible D gene is TRBD2 (5 bases). Germline loops: CDR1 SGHTA, CDR2 FQGTGA. The CDR3 extends over 15 amino acids. The V and J ends lost 6 bases and 3 bases respectively, with 12 bases between them. CDR3 coding DNA: TGTGCCAGCAGTCCGGGGTTTGGTGGGGCCAACGTCCTGACTTTC. Protein: CASSPGFGGANVLTF.

The chain links TRBV19 to TRBJ2-2; no firm D call. CDR3 length equals 15 residues. Trimming stripped 7 bases from V and 4 bases from J, with 16 bases between. Germline CDR1 is LNHDA and CDR2 is SQIVND (reference sequence). CDR3 nucleotide sequence: TGTGCCAGTACCTTCGGCGGTCTTGGCACCGGGGAGCTGTTTTTT. Protein sequence: CASTFGGLGTGELFF.

The V and J genes are TRBV2 and TRBJ2-7; possibly TRBD1 for D (6 bases). This CDR3 spans 13 amino acids. Trimming took off 5 bases at V and 7 bases at J, with 15 bases between the two ends. The V gene's germline CDR1 is SNHLY and CDR2 FYNNEI. CDR3 DNA: TGTGCCAGCAGTCAGGACAGAGTGGGGGAGCAGTACTTC. Amino acid sequence: CASSQDRVGEQYF.

The gene calls are TRBV28 and TRBJ2-1, with 7 positions matching TRBD1. In germline, CDR1 is MDHEN, CDR2 SYDVKM. The CDR3 contains 16 residues. J lost 6 bases, V lost 6 bases, and 14 bases had no gene match. The CDR3 loop is CASRPWNLQGVNEQFF. For the CDR3, the DNA is TGTGCCAGCAGACCTTGGAATTTGCAGGGGGTCAATGAGCAGTTCTTC.

The J gene is TRBJ2-3, the V gene TRBV5-1; TRBD1 aligns across 8 bases. The CDR3 consists of 15 residues. In germline, CDR1 is SGHRS, CDR2 YFSETQ. The J segment lost 1 base and the V segment lost 4 bases, leaving 5 bases of the junction unmatched. The CDR3 reads CASSLRGLGTDTQYF. In DNA form, the CDR3 reads TGCGCCAGCAGCCTCAGGGGGCTTGGCACAGATACGCAGTATTTT. Based on the CDR3 plus reference TRBV5-1 and TRBJ2-3, the full variable domain is KAGVTQTPRYLIKTRGQQVTLSCSPISGHRSVSWYQQTPGQGLQFLFEYFSETQRNKGNFPGRFSGRQFSNSRSEMNVSTLELGDSALYLCASSLRGLGTDTQYFGPGTRLTVL.

The chain is built from TRBV27 and TRBJ1-5, with a tentative D call TRBD1 (5 bases). The CDR3 runs 15 residues. Germline V CDR1 and CDR2: MNHEY, SMNVEV (reference sequence). V was cut by 6 bases and J by 2 bases, with 14 bases left in between. CDR3 DNA sequence: TGTGCCAGCAGCCGGACCACCAGGGGCAATCAGCCCCAGCATTTT. It yields the protein CASSRTTRGNQPQHF.

The gene calls are TRBV30 and TRBJ1-2; maybe TRBD1 (5 bases). The CDR3 totals 12 residues. Germline V gene sequence: CDR1 GTSNPN, CDR2 SVGIG (reference sequence). The ends were cut back, 6 bases at V and 4 bases at J, with 12 bases in the middle. DNA of the CDR3: TGTGCCTGCACCCAGGGAGGCTATGGCTACACCTTC. Translating gives CACTQGGYGYTF.

CDR3 bases: TGTGCCAGCAGCCAGACAGGGTTGGAGACCCAGTACTTC. This gives the protein CASSQTGLETQYF. The chain has TRBV9 and TRBJ2-5; TRBD1 matches 7 bases. This CDR3 has 13 amino acids. CDR1 and CDR2 from the germline V gene are SGDLS and YYNGEE. V shed 4 bases, J shed 5 bases, and the junction held 5 bases outside the gene matches.

V usage is TRBV11-2 and J usage is TRBJ1-2, with TRBD1 matching over 7 bases. The CDR3 has 13 amino acids. With V trimmed by 1 base and J by 7 bases, 3 bases remained unmatched. Per germline, CDR1 SGHAT and CDR2 FQNNGV. CDR3 sequence reads: CASSLGQGVGYTF. The CDR3 bases are TGTGCCAGCAGCTTAGGACAGGGAGTTGGCTACACCTTC.

The chain is built from TRBV11-1 and TRBJ2-3; D might be TRBD2 (5 bases). The CDR3 has 18 residues. V was cut by 5 bases and J by 0 bases, with 21 bases left in between. Germline CDR1 is SGHAT and CDR2 is FQDESV (reference sequence). The CDR3 spells CASSRSLGSPWSTDTQYF. As DNA, the CDR3 is TGTGCCAGCAGCCGCTCCTTAGGGAGCCCTTGGAGCACAGATACGCAGTATTTT.

The J gene is TRBJ1-1, the V gene TRBV7-9, with 12 nucleotides matching TRBD1. Germline CDR1 and CDR2: SEHNR and FQNEAQ (reference sequence). The J segment lost 0 bases and the V segment lost 8 bases, leaving 4 bases of the junction unmatched. The CDR3 sequence is 15 residues long. The CDR3 sequence: CASAGTGGLNTEAFF. CDR3 nucleotides: TGTGCCAGCGCCGGGACAGGGGGCCTGAACACTGAAGCTTTCTTT.

The chain recombines TRBV5-1 with TRBJ2-3; 7 bases map to TRBD1. CDR3 size: 14 residues. Trimming took 3 bases from V and 2 from J; bases not matched to a gene: 3. Germline V gene sequence: CDR1 SGHRS, CDR2 YFSETQ. The DNA for the CDR3 is TGCGCCAGCAGCTCGGGACAGCTCACAGATACGCAGTATTTT. Translation: CASSSGQLTDTQYF.

CDR3 sequence: CASSQVAGVNTGELFF. The CDR3 DNA reads as TGCGCCAGCAGCCAAGTAGCGGGGGTCAACACCGGGGAGCTGTTTTTT. This chain connects TRBV4-3 to TRBJ2-2; 9 positions agree with TRBD2. This CDR3 region has 16 residues. V shed 1 base, J shed 2 bases, and the junction held 2 bases outside the gene matches. Germline V gene lookup returns CDR1 LGHNA and CDR2 YSLEER.

The J gene is TRBJ2-6, the V gene TRBV19, with 7 bases fitting TRBD1. Germline CDR1 LNHDA, CDR2 SQIVND (reference sequence). The CDR3 sequence is 16 residues long. The J segment lost 1 base and the V segment lost 6 bases, leaving 6 bases of the junction unmatched. DNA of the CDR3: TGTGCCAGTAGGGGGACAGAGCCATCTGGGGCCAACGTCCTGACTTTC. This sequence encodes CASRGTEPSGANVLTF.

The gene calls are TRBV5-1 and TRBJ2-7; TRBD1 aligns across 12 bases. After removal of 0 bases from V and 2 bases from J, the junction contained 3 bases not matched to a gene. The CDR3 runs 16 residues. Germline V gives CDR1 SGHRS, CDR2 YFSETQ. CDR3 region: CASSLGGTGGTYEQYF. DNA of the CDR3: TGCGCCAGCAGCTTGGGGGGGACAGGGGGCACCTACGAGCAGTACTTC.

This chain connects TRBV7-2 to TRBJ1-2, with D possibly matching TRBD1 (5 bases). V gave up 0 bases and J gave up 8 bases, with 7 bases separating them. Looked up from germline, CDR1 is SGHTA and CDR2 is FQGNSA. The CDR3 consists of 12 residues. This CDR3 is CASSLARQGYTF. The CDR3, as DNA: TGTGCCAGCAGCTTAGCGAGACAGGGCTACACCTTC.

The rearrangement links TRBV5-1 to TRBJ2-7; possibly TRBD1 for D (5 bases). V lost 4 bases to trimming and J lost 2 bases, with 19 bases between them. Germline CDR1 is SGHRS and CDR2 is YFSETQ. This CDR3 spans 16 amino acids. For the CDR3, the DNA is TGCGCCAGCAGCGGACCCGGCAGGGTCCACCCCTACGAGCAGTACTTC. Translating gives CASSGPGRVHPYEQYF.

The chain recombines TRBV7-3 with TRBJ2-3; 11 bases agree with TRBD1. Per the germline V gene, CDR1 is SGHTA and CDR2 is FQGTGA. The CDR3 totals 14 residues. The V and J ends lost 3 bases and 9 bases, in that order; junction bases with no gene match: 5. The chain's CDR3 is CASSFGQGAFTQYF. The CDR3 bases are TGTGCCAGCAGCTTCGGACAGGGGGCTTTCACGCAGTATTTT. Combining the CDR3 with reference TRBV7-3 and TRBJ2-3 gives the whole variable domain GAGVSQTPSNKVTEKGKYVELRCDPISGHTALYWYRQSLGQGPEFLIYFQGTGAADDSGLPNDRFFAVRPEGSVSTLKIQRTERGDSAVYLCASSFGQGAFTQYFGPGTRLTVL.

The chain links TRBV4-1 to TRBJ2-1, with TRBD2 identical over 10 bases. This CDR3 is 17 amino acids long. Germline trimming cut 0 bases from V and 4 bases from J; bases unmatched to any gene: 6. Germline CDR1 is MGHRA and CDR2 is YSYEKL. The CDR3, as DNA: TGCGCCAGCAGCCAAGATGCCAGCGGGGGGGTATACAATGAGCAGTTCTTC. Translated: CASSQDASGGVYNEQFF.

The CDR3: CSVVGGVGNLYEQYF. CDR3 DNA: TGCAGCGTTGTTGGGGGGGTGGGCAACCTTTACGAGCAGTACTTC. V usage is TRBV29-1 and J usage is TRBJ2-7; 7 bases map to TRBD2. Germline V lookup: CDR1 SQVTM, CDR2 ANQGSEA. CDR3 length equals 15 residues. The trim removed 4 bases at V and 4 bases at J, leaving 13 bases unmatched.

The rearrangement uses TRBV5-6 and TRBJ1-1; D gene uncertain. CDR3 length: 17 amino acids. The V and J ends lost 1 base and 0 bases respectively, with 16 bases between them. Germline loops: CDR1 SGHDT, CDR2 YYEEEE. Here the CDR3 reads CASSLFHRTNLNTEAFF. The CDR3 DNA reads as TGTGCCAGCAGCTTGTTTCATCGAACCAACTTGAACACTGAAGCTTTCTTT.